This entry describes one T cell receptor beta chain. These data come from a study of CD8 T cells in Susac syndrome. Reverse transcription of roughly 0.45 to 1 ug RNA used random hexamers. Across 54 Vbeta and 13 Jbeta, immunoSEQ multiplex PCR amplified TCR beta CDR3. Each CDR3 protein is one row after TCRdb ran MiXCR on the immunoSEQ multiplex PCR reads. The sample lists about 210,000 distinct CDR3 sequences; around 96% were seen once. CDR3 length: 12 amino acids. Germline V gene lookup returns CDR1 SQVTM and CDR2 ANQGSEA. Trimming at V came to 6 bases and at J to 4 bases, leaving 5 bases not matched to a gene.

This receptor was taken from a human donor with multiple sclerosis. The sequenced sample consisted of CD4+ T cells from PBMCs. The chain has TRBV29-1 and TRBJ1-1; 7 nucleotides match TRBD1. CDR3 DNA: TGCAGCGTCCTTGAGGGGGCCACTGAAGCTTTCTTT. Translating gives CSVLEGATEAFF.